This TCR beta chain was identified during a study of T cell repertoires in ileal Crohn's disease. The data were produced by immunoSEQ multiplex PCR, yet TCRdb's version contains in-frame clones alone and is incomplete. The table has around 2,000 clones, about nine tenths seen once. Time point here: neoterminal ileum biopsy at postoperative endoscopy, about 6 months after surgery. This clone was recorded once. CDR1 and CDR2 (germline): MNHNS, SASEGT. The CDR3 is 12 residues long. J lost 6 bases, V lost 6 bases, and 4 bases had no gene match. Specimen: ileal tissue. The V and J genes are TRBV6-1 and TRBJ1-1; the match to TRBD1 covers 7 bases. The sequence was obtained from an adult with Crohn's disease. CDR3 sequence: CASSDRVAEAFF. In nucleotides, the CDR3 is TGTGCCAGCAGCGACAGGGTGGCTGAAGCTTTCTTT.